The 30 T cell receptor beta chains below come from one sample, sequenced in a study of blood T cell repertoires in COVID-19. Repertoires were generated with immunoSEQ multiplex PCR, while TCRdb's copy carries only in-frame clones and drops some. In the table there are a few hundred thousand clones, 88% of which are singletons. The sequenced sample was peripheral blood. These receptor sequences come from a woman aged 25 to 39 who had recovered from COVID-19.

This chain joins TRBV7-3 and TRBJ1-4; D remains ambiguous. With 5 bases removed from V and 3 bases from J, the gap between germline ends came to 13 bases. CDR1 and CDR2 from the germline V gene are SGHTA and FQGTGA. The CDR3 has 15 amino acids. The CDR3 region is CASSPSPQANEKLFF. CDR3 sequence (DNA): TGTGCCAGCAGCCCTAGCCCGCAGGCTAATGAAAAACTGTTTTTT.

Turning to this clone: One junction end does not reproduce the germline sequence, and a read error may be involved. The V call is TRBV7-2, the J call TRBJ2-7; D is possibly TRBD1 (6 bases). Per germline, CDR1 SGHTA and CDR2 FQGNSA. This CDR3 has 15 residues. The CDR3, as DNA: TGTGCCAGCCGCTTCTCCAGGGGACCTACCTACGAGCAGTACTTC. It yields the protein CASRFSRGPTYEQYF.

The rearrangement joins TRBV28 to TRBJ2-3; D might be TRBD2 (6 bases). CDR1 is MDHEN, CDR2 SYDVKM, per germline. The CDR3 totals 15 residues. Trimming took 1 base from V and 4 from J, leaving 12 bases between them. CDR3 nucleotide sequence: TGTGCCAGCAGTTTATTCGGGGGATCTCCAGATACGCAGTATTTT. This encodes CASSLFGGSPDTQYF.

The CDR3 DNA reads as TGTGCCAGCAGCTTAGGGCAGGGCAGGGTGGAGACCCAGTACTTC. Translation: CASSLGQGRVETQYF. V gene TRBV7-9 combines with J gene TRBJ2-5; a weak D match, TRBD1 (5 bases). CDR1 and CDR2 from the germline V gene are SEHNR and FQNEAQ (reference sequence). This CDR3 is 15 amino acids long. The V and J ends lost 1 base and 5 bases respectively, with 14 bases between them. The variable domain in full, completed from reference TRBV7-9 and TRBJ2-5, reads DTGVSQNPRHKITKRGQNVTFRCDPISEHNRLYWYRQTLGQGPEFLTYFQNEAQLEKSRLLSDRFSAERPKGSFSTLEIQRTEQGDSAMYLCASSLGQGRVETQYFGPGTRLLVL.

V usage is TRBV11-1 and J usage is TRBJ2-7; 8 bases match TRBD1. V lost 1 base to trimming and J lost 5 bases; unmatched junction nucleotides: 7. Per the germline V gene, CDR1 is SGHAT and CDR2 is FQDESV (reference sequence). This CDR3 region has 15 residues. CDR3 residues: CASSLGTGFPDEQYF. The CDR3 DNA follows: TGTGCCAGCAGCTTAGGGACAGGGTTTCCGGACGAGCAGTACTTC.

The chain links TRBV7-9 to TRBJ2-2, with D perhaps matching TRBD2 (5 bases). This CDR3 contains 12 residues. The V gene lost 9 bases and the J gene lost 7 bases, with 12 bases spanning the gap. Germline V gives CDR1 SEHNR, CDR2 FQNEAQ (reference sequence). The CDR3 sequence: CASHGIHGELFF. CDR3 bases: TGTGCCAGTCACGGGATTCACGGGGAGCTGTTTTTT.

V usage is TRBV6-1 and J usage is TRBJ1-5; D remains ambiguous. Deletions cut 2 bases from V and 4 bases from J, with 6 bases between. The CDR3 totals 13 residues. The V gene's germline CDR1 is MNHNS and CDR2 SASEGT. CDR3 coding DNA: TGTGCCAGCAGTGAATACAATAATCAGCCCCAGCATTTT. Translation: CASSEYNNQPQHF.

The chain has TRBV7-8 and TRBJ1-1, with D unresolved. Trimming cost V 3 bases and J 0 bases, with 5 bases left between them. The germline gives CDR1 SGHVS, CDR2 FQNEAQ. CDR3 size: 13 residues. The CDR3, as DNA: TGTGCCAGCAGCTTCCGGGTGAACACTGAAGCTTTCTTT. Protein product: CASSFRVNTEAFF.

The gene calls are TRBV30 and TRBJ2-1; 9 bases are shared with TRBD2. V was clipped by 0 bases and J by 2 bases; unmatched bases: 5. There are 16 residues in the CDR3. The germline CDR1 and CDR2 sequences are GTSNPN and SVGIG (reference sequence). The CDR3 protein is CAWSVVRGGAYNEQFF. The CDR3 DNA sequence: TGTGCCTGGAGTGTAGTTCGCGGGGGGGCCTACAATGAGCAGTTCTTC.

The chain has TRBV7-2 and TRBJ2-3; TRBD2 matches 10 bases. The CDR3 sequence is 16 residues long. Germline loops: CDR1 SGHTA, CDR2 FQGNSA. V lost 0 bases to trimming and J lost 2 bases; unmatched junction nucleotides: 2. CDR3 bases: TGTGCCAGCAGCTTAGCACTAGCGGGGTCCACAGATACGCAGTATTTT. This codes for CASSLALAGSTDTQYF.

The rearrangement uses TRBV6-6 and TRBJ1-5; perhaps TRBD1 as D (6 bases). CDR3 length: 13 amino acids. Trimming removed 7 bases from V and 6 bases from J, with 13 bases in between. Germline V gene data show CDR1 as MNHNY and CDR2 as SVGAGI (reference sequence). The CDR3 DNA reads TGTGCCAGCAATAACAGGGCTGGTCAGCCCCAGCATTTT. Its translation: CASNNRAGQPQHF.

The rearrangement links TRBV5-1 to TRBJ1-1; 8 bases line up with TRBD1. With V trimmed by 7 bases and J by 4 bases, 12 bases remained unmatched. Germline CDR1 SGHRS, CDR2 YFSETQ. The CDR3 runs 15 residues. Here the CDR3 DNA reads TGCGCCAGCTTACCCTCACAGGGGGGAGGCACTGAAGCTTTCTTT. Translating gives CASLPSQGGGTEAFF.

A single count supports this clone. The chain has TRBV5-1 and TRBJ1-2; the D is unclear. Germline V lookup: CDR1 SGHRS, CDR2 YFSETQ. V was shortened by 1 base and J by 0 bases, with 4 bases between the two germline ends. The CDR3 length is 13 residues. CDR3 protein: CASSLTANYGYTF. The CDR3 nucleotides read TGCGCCAGCAGCTTGACAGCTAACTATGGCTACACCTTC.

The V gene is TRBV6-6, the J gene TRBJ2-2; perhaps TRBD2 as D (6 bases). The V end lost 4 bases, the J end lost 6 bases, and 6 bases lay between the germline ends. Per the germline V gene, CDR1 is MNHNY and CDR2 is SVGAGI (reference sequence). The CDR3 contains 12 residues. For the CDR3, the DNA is TGTGCCAGCAGTTCGGGGGCCGGGGAGCTGTTTTTT. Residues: CASSSGAGELFF.

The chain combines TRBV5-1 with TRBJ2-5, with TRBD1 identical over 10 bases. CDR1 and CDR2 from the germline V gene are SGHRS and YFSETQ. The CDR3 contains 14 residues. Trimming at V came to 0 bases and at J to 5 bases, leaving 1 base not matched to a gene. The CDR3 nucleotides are TGCGCCAGCAGCTTGGGACAGGGGGCTGAGACCCAGTACTTC. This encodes CASSLGQGAETQYF.

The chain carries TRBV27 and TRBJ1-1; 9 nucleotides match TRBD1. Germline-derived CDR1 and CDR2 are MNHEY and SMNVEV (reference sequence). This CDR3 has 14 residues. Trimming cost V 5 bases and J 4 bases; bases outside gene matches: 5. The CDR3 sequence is CASSRTGESTEAFF. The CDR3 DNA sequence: TGTGCCAGCAGTCGGACAGGGGAGAGCACTGAAGCTTTCTTT.

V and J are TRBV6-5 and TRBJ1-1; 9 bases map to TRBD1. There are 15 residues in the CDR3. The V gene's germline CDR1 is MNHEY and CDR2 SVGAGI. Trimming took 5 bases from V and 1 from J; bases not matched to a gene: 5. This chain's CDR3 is CASSLGQGWNTEAFF. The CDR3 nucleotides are TGTGCCAGCAGTCTGGGACAGGGCTGGAACACTGAAGCTTTCTTT.

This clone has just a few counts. Here the CDR3 reads CASSPVDSTYGYTF. The CDR3 DNA follows: TGTGCCAGCTCACCGGTGGACAGTACCTATGGCTACACCTTC. The chain combines TRBV18 with TRBJ1-2; TRBD1 might be the D (6 bases). The CDR3 is made up of 14 amino acids. V was clipped by 3 bases and J by 4 bases, with 12 bases between them. Germline CDR1 and CDR2: KGHSH and LQKENI.

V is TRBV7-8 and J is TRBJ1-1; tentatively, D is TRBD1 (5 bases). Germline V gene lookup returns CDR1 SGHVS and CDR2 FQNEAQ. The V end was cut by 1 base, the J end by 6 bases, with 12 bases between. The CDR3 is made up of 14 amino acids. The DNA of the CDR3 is TGTGCCAGCAGCTTAGAGCGGCGGGGCGCTGAAGCTTTCTTT. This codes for CASSLERRGAEAFF.

CDR3 amino acids: CASSYSNRGIYGYTF. For the CDR3, the DNA is TGTGCCAGCAGTTACTCGAACAGGGGTATTTATGGCTACACCTTC. V is TRBV6-2 or TRBV6-3 and J is TRBJ1-2; 7 nucleotides match TRBD1. Germline V gene lookup returns CDR1 MNHEY and CDR2 SVGEGT. The CDR3 spans 15 residues. V shed 0 bases, J shed 5 bases, and the junction held 6 bases outside the gene matches.

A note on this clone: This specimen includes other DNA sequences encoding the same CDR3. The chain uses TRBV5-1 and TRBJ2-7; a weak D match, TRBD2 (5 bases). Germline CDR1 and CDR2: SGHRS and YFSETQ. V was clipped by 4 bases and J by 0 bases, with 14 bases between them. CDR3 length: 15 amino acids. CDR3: CASSLDSTSSYEQYF. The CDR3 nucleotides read TGCGCCAGCAGCCTGGACTCTACGAGCTCCTACGAGCAGTACTTC. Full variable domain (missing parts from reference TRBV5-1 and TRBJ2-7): KAGVTQTPRYLIKTRGQQVTLSCSPISGHRSVSWYQQTPGQGLQFLFEYFSETQRNKGNFPGRFSGRQFSNSRSEMNVSTLELGDSALYLCASSLDSTSSYEQYFGPGTRLTVT.

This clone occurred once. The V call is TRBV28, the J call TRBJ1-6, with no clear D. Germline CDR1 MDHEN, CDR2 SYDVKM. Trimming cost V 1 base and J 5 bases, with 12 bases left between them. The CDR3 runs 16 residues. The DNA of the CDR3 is TGTGCCAGCAGTTTATCCGGCGGAACAAATAATTCACCCCTCCACTTT. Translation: CASSLSGGTNNSPLHF.

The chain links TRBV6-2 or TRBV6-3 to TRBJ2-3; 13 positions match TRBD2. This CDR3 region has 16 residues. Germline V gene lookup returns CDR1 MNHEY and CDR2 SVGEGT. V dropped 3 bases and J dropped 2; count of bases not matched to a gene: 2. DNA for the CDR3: TGTGCCAGCAGTTATGGACTAGCGGGAGTCACAGATACGCAGTATTTT. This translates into CASSYGLAGVTDTQYF.

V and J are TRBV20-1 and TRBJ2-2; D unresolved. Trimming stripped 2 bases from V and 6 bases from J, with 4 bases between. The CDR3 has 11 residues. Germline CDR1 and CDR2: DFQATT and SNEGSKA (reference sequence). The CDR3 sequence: CSARSPGELFF. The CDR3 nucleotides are TGCAGTGCTAGATCTCCCGGGGAGCTGTTTTTT.

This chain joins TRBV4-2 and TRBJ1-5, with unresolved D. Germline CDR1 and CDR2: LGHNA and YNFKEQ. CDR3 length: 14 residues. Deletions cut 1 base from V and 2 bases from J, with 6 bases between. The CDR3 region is CASSQVVGNQPQHF. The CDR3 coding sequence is TGTGCCAGCAGCCAAGTAGTTGGCAATCAGCCCCAGCATTTT.

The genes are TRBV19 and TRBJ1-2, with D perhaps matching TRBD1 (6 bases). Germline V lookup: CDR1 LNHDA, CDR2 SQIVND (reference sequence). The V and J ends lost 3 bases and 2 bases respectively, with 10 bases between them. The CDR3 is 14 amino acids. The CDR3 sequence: CASSIVQGNYGYTF. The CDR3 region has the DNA TGTGCCAGTAGTATTGTCCAGGGGAACTATGGCTACACCTTC.

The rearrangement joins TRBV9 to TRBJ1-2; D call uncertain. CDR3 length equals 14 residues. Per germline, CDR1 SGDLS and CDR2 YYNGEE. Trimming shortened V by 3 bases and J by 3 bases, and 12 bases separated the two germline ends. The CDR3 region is CASSAARPDYGYTF. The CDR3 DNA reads TGTGCCAGCAGCGCCGCGAGGCCAGACTATGGCTACACCTTC.

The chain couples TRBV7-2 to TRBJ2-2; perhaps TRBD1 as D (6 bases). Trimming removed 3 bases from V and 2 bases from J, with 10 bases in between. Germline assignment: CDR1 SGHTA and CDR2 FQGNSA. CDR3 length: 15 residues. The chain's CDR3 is CASSLGGGNTGELFF. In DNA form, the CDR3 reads TGTGCCAGCAGCTTGGGTGGGGGCAACACCGGGGAGCTGTTTTTT.

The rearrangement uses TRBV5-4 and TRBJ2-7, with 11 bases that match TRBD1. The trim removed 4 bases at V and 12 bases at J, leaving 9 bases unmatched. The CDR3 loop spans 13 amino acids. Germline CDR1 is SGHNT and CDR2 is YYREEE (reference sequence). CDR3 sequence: CASSKDRGQQTYF. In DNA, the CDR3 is TGTGCCAGCAGCAAGGACAGGGGGCAACAAACGTACTTC.

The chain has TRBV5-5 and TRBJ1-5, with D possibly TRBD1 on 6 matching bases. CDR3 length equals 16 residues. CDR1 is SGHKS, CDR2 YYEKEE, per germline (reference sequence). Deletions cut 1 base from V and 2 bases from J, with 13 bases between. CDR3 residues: CASSLRQGSGNQPQHF. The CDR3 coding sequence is TGTGCCAGCAGCTTGCGCCAGGGGAGCGGCAATCAGCCCCAGCATTTT.